This entry lists 5 T cell receptor beta chains sequenced from one sample in a study of T cell changes during pregnancy in multiple sclerosis. This table comes from immunoSEQ multiplex PCR, and its TCRdb copy is limited to in-frame clones, with some not included. The sample carries 55,000 to 70,000 clones, roughly nine tenths recorded once. The starting material was peripheral blood, obtained in the first trimester of pregnancy. Receptors were obtained from a female donor with multiple sclerosis, enrolled in a pregnancy study.

V gene TRBV2 combines with J gene TRBJ1-5; D remains unclear. The ends were cut back, 3 bases at V and 5 bases at J, with 5 bases in the middle. Germline lookup yields CDR1 SNHLY and CDR2 FYNNEI. The CDR3 is made up of 12 amino acids. The CDR3 coding sequence is TGTGCCAGCAGTGATATCCATCAGCCCCAGCATTTT. It specifies CASSDIHQPQHF. Full variable domain (outside the CDR3, taken from reference TRBV2 and TRBJ1-5): EPEVTQTPSHQVTQMGQEVILRCVPISNHLYFYWYRQILGQKVEFLVSFYNNEISEKSEIFDDQFSVERPDGSNFTLKIRSTKLEDSAMYFCASSDIHQPQHFGDGTRLSIL.

The chain couples TRBV9 to TRBJ2-5; a possible D gene is TRBD1 (5 bases). This CDR3 has 15 residues. Looked up from germline, CDR1 is SGDLS and CDR2 is YYNGEE. Trimming took off 6 bases at V and 4 bases at J, with 19 bases between the two ends. The CDR3: CASTLDSHYGETQYF. In DNA, the CDR3 is TGTGCCAGCACCTTAGACAGCCATTACGGAGAGACCCAGTACTTC.

The chain joins TRBV19 to TRBJ1-5, with 10 nucleotides matching TRBD1. The CDR3 is 17 amino acids. Germline V CDR1 and CDR2: LNHDA, SQIVND (reference sequence). V was clipped by 4 bases and J by 2 bases; unmatched bases: 8. CDR3 amino acids: CASSNRDRGKGNQPQHF. The CDR3 DNA sequence: TGTGCCAGTAGTAACCGGGACAGGGGAAAAGGCAATCAGCCCCAGCATTTT.

The chain couples TRBV12-5 to TRBJ2-2; D gene uncertain. Per germline, CDR1 LGHNT and CDR2 FRNRAP. CDR3 length equals 13 residues. V shed 0 bases and J shed 5 bases, with 4 bases lying between them. CDR3 DNA sequence: TGTGCTAGTGGTTTGGTCGGGACCGGGGAGCTGTTTTTT. Translating it yields CASGLVGTGELFF.

This chain uses TRBV12-5 with TRBJ1-5, with a possible D match to TRBD1 (5 bases). Germline values: CDR1 LGHNT, CDR2 FRNRAP. The CDR3 loop spans 13 amino acids. V was clipped by 6 bases and J by 7 bases, with 13 bases between them. The CDR3 protein is CASGPGVGQPQHF. CDR3 nucleotide sequence: TGTGCTAGTGGCCCGGGGGTCGGACAGCCCCAGCATTTT.